The clone carrying this TCR beta chain was observed many times. TCRdb ran MiXCR on the 5' RACE reads and lists one entry per CDR3 protein. The table lists 250,000 or so distinct CDR3 sequences, more than 3.5% of them singletons. This record belongs to a study of T cells after yellow fever vaccination. The receptor was isolated from a man between 18 and 29 years old who received the YFV17D yellow fever vaccine. This material consisted of PBMCs, taken 15 days after the yellow fever booster vaccination.

The CDR3 region is CASSCPTSGENYEQYV. The CDR3 DNA reads TGTGCCAGCAGCTGCCCGACTAGCGGGGAGAACTACGAGCAGTACGTC. This sequence joins TRBV7-2 and TRBJ2-7; 11 bases line up with TRBD2. This CDR3 spans 16 amino acids. Germline CDR1 is SGHTA and CDR2 is FQGNSA. V gave up 4 bases and J gave up 3 bases; unmatched junction bases: 8.